These 22 T cell receptor beta chains were all obtained from the same sample, sequenced in a study of beta chain features in type 1 diabetes. Regarding the study as a whole: All four CD4+ subsets of Type 1 diabetes patients contained TCRB CDR3s that were moderately but significantly shorter.

cDNA synthesis used the whole RNA isolate, giving expressed TCRB sequences. Using immunoSEQ multiplex PCR, the repertoire was profiled, and TCRdb retains in-frame clones only, with some absent. The profile shows about 180,000 clones, approximately 8.4% of them singletons. These receptors lack a known antigen. Sequencing was carried out using central memory CD4+ T cells from blood. These receptors all stem from a young man with type 1 diabetes.

V is TRBV9 and J is TRBJ2-7, with a tentative D call TRBD2 (5 bases). With 0 bases removed from V and 2 bases from J, the gap between germline ends came to 12 bases. The germline V gene has CDR1 SGDLS and CDR2 YYNGEE. The CDR3 has 15 amino acids. The CDR3 DNA follows: TGTGCCAGCAGCGTAGCTAGGAGGACGCCCTACGAGCAGTACTTC. Its protein product is CASSVARRTPYEQYF. Full variable domain (rest looked up from reference TRBV9 and TRBJ2-7): DSGVTQTPKHLITATGQRVTLRCSPRSGDLSVYWYQQSLDQGLQFLIQYYNGEERAKGNILERFSAQQFPDLHSELNLSSLELGDSALYFCASSVARRTPYEQYFGPGTRLTVT.

The V call is TRBV19, the J call TRBJ1-2; TRBD1 matches 7 bases. There are 15 residues in the CDR3. Trimming cost V 7 bases and J 2 bases; bases outside gene matches: 10. Germline V CDR1 and CDR2: LNHDA, SQIVND (reference sequence). The CDR3 region has the DNA TGTGCCAGTATTGAGAGGGGGACAGCAAACTATGGCTACACCTTC. This encodes CASIERGTANYGYTF.

This clone was seen a few times. This chain joins TRBV5-8 and TRBJ1-1; D remains unclear. Per the germline V gene, CDR1 is SGHTS and CDR2 is YDEGEE. V was pared by 0 bases and J by 4 bases, with 7 bases between. This CDR3 is built from 13 residues. In DNA form, the CDR3 reads TGTGCCAGCAGCTTGGACAGTCTCACTGAAGCTTTCTTT. Translation gives CASSLDSLTEAFF.

This clone was counted ten times or more. The chain is built from TRBV19 and TRBJ2-5; TRBD2 agrees at 9 bases. J was trimmed by 5 bases and V by 5 bases; bases with no gene match: 6. Germline V gene lookup returns CDR1 LNHDA and CDR2 SQIVND (reference sequence). The CDR3 is 14 amino acids. This chain's CDR3 is CASSEVAGAETQYF. The CDR3 bases are TGTGCCAGTAGTGAAGTAGCGGGAGCGGAGACCCAGTACTTC.

This clone was detected a few times. The chain is built from TRBV7-9 and TRBJ2-6, with D unclear. The V end was cut by 5 bases, the J end by 1 base, with 6 bases between. This CDR3 comprises 14 residues. From germline, CDR1 is SEHNR and CDR2 FQNEAQ (reference sequence). CDR3 sequence (DNA): TGTGCCAGCAGCCCCATTTCTGGGGCCAACGTCCTGACTTTC. This gives the protein CASSPISGANVLTF.

This clone was picked up a small number of times. The V gene is TRBV5-1, the J gene TRBJ2-1; 10 bases map to TRBD2. The CDR3 is 17 amino acids. V gave up 4 bases and J gave up 6 bases; unmatched junction bases: 13. Germline loops: CDR1 SGHRS, CDR2 YFSETQ. CDR3 coding DNA: TGCGCCAGCAGCCCTCCGTTGCTAGCGGGGGCTGTCAATGAGCAGTTCTTC. Encoded protein: CASSPPLLAGAVNEQFF.

This clone was seen a few times. This chain links TRBV30 with TRBJ1-1, with 7 bases aligning to TRBD1. V lost 3 bases, J lost 0 bases, and 16 bases stayed unmatched. The length of the CDR3 is 18 residues. Per the germline V gene, CDR1 is GTSNPN and CDR2 is SVGIG (reference sequence). This CDR3 reads CAWSAPPGQRKMNTEAFF. The CDR3 DNA follows: TGTGCCTGGAGCGCTCCACCGGGACAGAGAAAGATGAACACTGAAGCTTTCTTT.

The chain carries TRBV9 and TRBJ2-6; D not certain. Germline CDR1 and CDR2: SGDLS and YYNGEE. V lost 4 bases to trimming and J lost 2 bases, with 7 bases between them. CDR3 length equals 14 residues. The CDR3 region is CASSSQAGANVLTF. The CDR3 DNA is TGTGCCAGCAGCTCGCAGGCTGGGGCCAACGTCCTGACTTTC.

The chain uses TRBV7-2 and TRBJ1-1; D not resolved. Trimming took off 5 bases at V and 0 bases at J, with 4 bases between the two ends. CDR3 length: 12 residues. Germline CDR1 reads SGHTA; CDR2 reads FQGNSA. CDR3 sequence: CASSPVNTEAFF. The CDR3 nucleotides read TGTGCCAGCAGCCCGGTGAACACTGAAGCTTTCTTT. Variable domain in full (rest from reference TRBV7-2 and TRBJ1-1): GAGVSQSPSNKVTEKGKDVELRCDPISGHTALYWYRQSLGQGLEFLIYFQGNSAPDKSGLPSDRFSAERTGGSVSTLTIQRTQQEDSAVYLCASSPVNTEAFFGQGTRLTVV.

This clone came up many times. The chain links TRBV19 to TRBJ1-1; 7 nucleotides agree with TRBD1. Germline V lookup: CDR1 LNHDA, CDR2 SQIVND (reference sequence). The CDR3 runs 16 residues. V gave up 4 bases and J gave up 0 bases; unmatched junction bases: 8. CDR3 in amino acids: CASSTKGAQMNTEAFF. The CDR3 DNA sequence: TGTGCCAGTAGTACGAAGGGGGCGCAGATGAACACTGAAGCTTTCTTT.

This clone appeared a few times. For the CDR3, the DNA is TGTGCCTGTCTGGGACAGGATAATTCACCCCTCCACTTT. Protein sequence: CACLGQDNSPLHF. The gene calls are TRBV30 and TRBJ1-6, with 8 bases that match TRBD1. Germline V gene sequence: CDR1 GTSNPN, CDR2 SVGIG (reference sequence). Germline trimming cut 6 bases from V and 5 bases from J; bases unmatched to any gene: 3. CDR3 size: 13 residues.

This clone has more than one count but fewer than ten. The V gene is TRBV18, the J gene TRBJ2-5; 7 nucleotides line up with TRBD1. The end of the DNA aligns better with TRBJ2-7, so the J call may be wrong. Germline-derived CDR1 and CDR2 are KGHSH and LQKENI. The CDR3 has 12 amino acids. The CDR3 bases are TGTGCCAGCTCACCGGACAGGATCGAGCAGTACTTC. It codes for CASSPDRIEQYF.

The chain carries TRBV2 and TRBJ2-5; the match to TRBD2 covers 9 bases. Germline V gives CDR1 SNHLY, CDR2 FYNNEI. With V trimmed by 2 bases and J by 4 bases, 2 bases remained unmatched. This CDR3 spans 14 amino acids. In nucleotides, the CDR3 is TGTGCCAGCAGTGAAATACTAGCGGGAGAGACCCAGTACTTC. Protein: CASSEILAGETQYF.

The chain couples TRBV6-6 to TRBJ1-5, with D hard to call. Deletions cut 4 bases from V and 4 bases from J, with 5 bases between. This CDR3 spans 12 amino acids. Germline loops: CDR1 MNHNY, CDR2 SVGAGI (reference sequence). The CDR3 sequence: CASSLSNQPQHF. CDR3 nucleotides: TGTGCCAGCAGTTTATCTAATCAGCCCCAGCATTTT.

This clone was observed a handful of times. V usage is TRBV18 and J usage is TRBJ2-7, with 10 bases identical to TRBD2. With 2 bases clipped from V and 6 bases from J, the junction kept 7 bases outside the gene matches. Germline CDR1 reads KGHSH; CDR2 reads LQKENI. The CDR3 spans 15 residues. The CDR3 DNA follows: TGTGCCAGCTCACCAGCCCTAGCGGGAGCGGTCGAGCAGTACTTC. Protein product: CASSPALAGAVEQYF.

J is TRBJ2-3 and V is TRBV7-2; 8 bases agree with TRBD2. CDR3 length equals 16 residues. Germline V lookup: CDR1 SGHTA, CDR2 FQGNSA. V gave up 1 base and J gave up 1 base; unmatched junction bases: 4. The CDR3 nucleotides are TGTGCCAGCAGCTTAGGCTCGGGGGGGGGCACAGATACGCAGTATTTT. It codes for CASSLGSGGGTDTQYF.

The chain recombines TRBV30 with TRBJ1-6; TRBD1 is a possible D gene (6 bases). Germline V gives CDR1 GTSNPN, CDR2 SVGIG (reference sequence). There are 13 residues in the CDR3. Trimming took 7 bases from V and 4 from J, leaving 11 bases between them. CDR3 in amino acids: CASRQEYNSPLHF. The CDR3 DNA reads as TGTGCCTCCAGACAGGAATATAATTCACCCCTCCACTTT.

Note on this clone: Other DNA variants within this sample encode the same CDR3. V gene TRBV11-2 combines with J gene TRBJ2-5; weak D call: TRBD1 (5 bases). Germline loops: CDR1 SGHAT, CDR2 FQNNGV. The CDR3 loop spans 14 amino acids. The germline V and J ends were trimmed by 1 base and 1 base, with 7 bases remaining between them. The CDR3 reads CASSLVQGQETQYF. The CDR3 DNA reads TGTGCCAGCAGCTTAGTCCAGGGCCAAGAGACCCAGTACTTC. The variable domain in full, completed from reference TRBV11-2 and TRBJ2-5, reads EAGVAQSPRYKIIEKRQSVAFWCNPISGHATLYWYQQILGQGPKLLIQFQNNGVVDDSQLPKDRFSAERLKGVDSTLKIQPAKLEDSAVYLCASSLVQGQETQYFGPGTRLLVL.

This clone has only a few counts. The chain combines TRBV10-3 with TRBJ2-1; TRBD1 might be the D (6 bases). Germline loops: CDR1 ENHRY, CDR2 SYGVKD. The V and J ends lost 2 bases and 8 bases respectively, with 22 bases between them. CDR3 length equals 17 residues. CDR3 DNA sequence: TGTGCCATCAGTGAGCCACTTACAGGGATGATACGCGATGAGCAGTTCTTC. Its translation is CAISEPLTGMIRDEQFF.

The table lists this clone with a few counts. V gene TRBV15 combines with J gene TRBJ2-5; a possible D gene is TRBD2 (5 bases). In germline, CDR1 is LNHNV, CDR2 YYDKDF (reference sequence). This CDR3 contains 16 residues. The V gene lost 0 bases and the J gene lost 5 bases, with 16 bases spanning the gap. CDR3 coding DNA: TGTGCCACCAGCAGAGATTACCTAGTCGGCGGGGAGACCCAGTACTTC. This encodes CATSRDYLVGGETQYF.

This clone was observed a handful of times. This chain links TRBV6-6 with TRBJ1-2; D possibly corresponds to TRBD1 (5 bases). Germline CDR1 and CDR2: MNHNY and SVGAGI (reference sequence). Trimming cost V 2 bases and J 2 bases, with 12 bases left between them. The CDR3 contains 15 residues. The CDR3 DNA follows: TGTGCCAGCAGTTACGGTTCAGGGCTCAACTATGGCTACACCTTC. Translating it yields CASSYGSGLNYGYTF.

The CDR3 sequence: CAISPGQGQGYTF. CDR3 bases: TGTGCCATCAGCCCTGGACAGGGCCAAGGCTACACCTTC. The V and J genes are TRBV10-3 and TRBJ1-2, with 8 bases aligning to TRBD1. This CDR3 is 13 amino acids long. After removal of 6 bases from V and 8 bases from J, the junction contained 8 bases not matched to a gene. Germline V CDR1 and CDR2: ENHRY, SYGVKD.